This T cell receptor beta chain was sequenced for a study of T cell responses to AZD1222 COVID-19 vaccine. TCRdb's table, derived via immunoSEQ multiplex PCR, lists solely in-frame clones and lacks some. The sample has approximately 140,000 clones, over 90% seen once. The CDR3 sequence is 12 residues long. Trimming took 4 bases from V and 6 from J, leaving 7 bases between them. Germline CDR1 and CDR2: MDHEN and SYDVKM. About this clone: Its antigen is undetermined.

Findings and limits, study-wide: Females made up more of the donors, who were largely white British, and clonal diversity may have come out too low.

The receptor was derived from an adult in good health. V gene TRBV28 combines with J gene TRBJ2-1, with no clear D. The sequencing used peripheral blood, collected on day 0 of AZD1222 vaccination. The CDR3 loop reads CASSSRPNEQFF. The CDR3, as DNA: TGTGCCAGCAGTTCCCGGCCCAATGAGCAGTTCTTC.